The sequence of this T cell receptor (beta chain) was determined in a study of OX40 agonist ivuxolimab in advanced cancers. Study-wide background: Hepatocellular carcinoma, melanoma, renal cell or head and neck cancer was diagnosed in the dose-escalation patients. Three dose-escalation patients had partial responses: one with hepatocellular carcinoma and two with cutaneous melanoma.

In regard to this clone: Its specificity is not known.

Study outcomes and limitations: On average, CD8+ T cells had more expanded clones than CD4+.

The table came from immunoSEQ multiplex PCR; TCRdb's copy has only in-frame clones and leaves some out. The sample holds 70,000 to 95,000 clones, roughly 87% seen once. The CDR3 spans 15 residues. Germline CDR1 WSHSY, CDR2 SAAADI. Losses at the gene ends were 10 bases for V and 0 bases for J; bases not matched to a gene: 9. The chain is built from TRBV10-2 and TRBJ1-2; the match to TRBD1 covers 9 bases. This specimen was CD4+ or CD8+ T cells sorted from blood, taken in a trial of the OX40 agonist ivuxolimab. The receptor was derived from an adult with an advanced solid tumor such as melanoma, head and neck, liver or kidney cancer. This CDR3 reads CAINRDRATNYGYTF. Written as DNA, the CDR3 is TGCGCCATCAACCGGGACAGGGCCACTAACTATGGCTACACCTTC.